This TCR beta chain was recovered during a study of OX40 agonist ivuxolimab in advanced cancers. Study-level background: An anti-OX40 (CD134) antibody with agonistic activity, ivuxolimab, was administered to patients. Two patients with cutaneous melanoma and one with hepatocellular carcinoma, three in total, showed partial responses. Study conclusions and caveats: Expanded clones belonging to CD8+ T cells outnumbered, on average, those of CD4+.

Repertoires were generated with immunoSEQ multiplex PCR, while TCRdb's copy carries only in-frame clones and drops some. The table shows about 20,000 clones, with approximately 81% occurring only once. Trimming pared 3 bases from V and 7 bases from J, leaving 4 bases between. Germline lookup yields CDR1 MNHEY and CDR2 SMNVEV (reference sequence). The CDR3 extends over 11 amino acids. Concerning this clone: Its target is not known.

Sequencing was performed on CD4+ or CD8+ T cells sorted from blood, taken in a trial of the OX40 agonist ivuxolimab. This clonotype was obtained from an adult with an advanced solid tumor such as melanoma, head and neck, liver or kidney cancer. The genes are TRBV27 and TRBJ2-1; D call uncertain. The CDR3 nucleotides are TGTGCCAGCAGTTTCAGTAATGAGCAGTTCTTC. Amino acid sequence: CASSFSNEQFF.